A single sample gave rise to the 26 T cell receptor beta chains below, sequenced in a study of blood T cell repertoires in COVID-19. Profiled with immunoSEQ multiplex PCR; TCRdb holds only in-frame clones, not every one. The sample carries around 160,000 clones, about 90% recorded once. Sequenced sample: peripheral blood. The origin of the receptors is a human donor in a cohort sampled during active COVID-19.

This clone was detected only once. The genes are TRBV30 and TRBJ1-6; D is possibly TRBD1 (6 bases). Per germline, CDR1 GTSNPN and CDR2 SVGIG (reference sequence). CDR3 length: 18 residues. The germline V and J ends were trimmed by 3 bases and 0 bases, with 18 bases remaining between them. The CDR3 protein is CAWSPGHGLSSYNSPLHF. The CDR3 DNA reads TGTGCCTGGAGCCCGGGACATGGACTTAGCTCCTATAATTCACCCCTCCACTTT.

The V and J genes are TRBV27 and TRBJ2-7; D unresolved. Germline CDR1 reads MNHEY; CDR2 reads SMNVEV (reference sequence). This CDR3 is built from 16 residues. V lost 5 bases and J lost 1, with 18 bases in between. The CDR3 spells CASSPFSRSRSYEQYF. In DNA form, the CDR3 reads TGTGCCAGCAGTCCGTTCTCGCGGAGTAGATCCTACGAGCAGTACTTC.

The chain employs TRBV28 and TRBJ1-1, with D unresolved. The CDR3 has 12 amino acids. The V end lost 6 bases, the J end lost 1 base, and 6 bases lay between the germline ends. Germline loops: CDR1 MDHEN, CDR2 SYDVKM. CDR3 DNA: TGTGCCAGCAGAACAGCGAACACTGAAGCTTTCTTT. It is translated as CASRTANTEAFF.

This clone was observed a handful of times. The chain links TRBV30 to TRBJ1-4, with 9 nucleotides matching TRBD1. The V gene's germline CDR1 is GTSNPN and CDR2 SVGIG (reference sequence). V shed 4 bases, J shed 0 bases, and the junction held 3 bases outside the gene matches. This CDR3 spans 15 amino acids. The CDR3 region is CAWTTGGSTNEKLFF. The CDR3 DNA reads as TGTGCCTGGACAACAGGGGGCTCAACTAATGAAAAACTGTTTTTT.

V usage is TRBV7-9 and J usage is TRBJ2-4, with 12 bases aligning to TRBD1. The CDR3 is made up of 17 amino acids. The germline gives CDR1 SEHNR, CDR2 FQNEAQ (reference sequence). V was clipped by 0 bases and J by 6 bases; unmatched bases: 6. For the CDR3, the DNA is TGTGCCAGCAGCTTAGCGCGGGACAGGGGGCGCGTAAACATTCAGTACTTC. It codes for CASSLARDRGRVNIQYF.

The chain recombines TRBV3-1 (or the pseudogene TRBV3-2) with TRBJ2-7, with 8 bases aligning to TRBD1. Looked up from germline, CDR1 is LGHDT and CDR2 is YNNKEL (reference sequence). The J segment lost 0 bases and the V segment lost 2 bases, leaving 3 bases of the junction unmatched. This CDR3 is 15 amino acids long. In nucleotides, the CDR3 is TGTGCCAGCAGCCAACTCACAGGGGGCTCCTACGAGCAGTACTTC. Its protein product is CASSQLTGGSYEQYF.

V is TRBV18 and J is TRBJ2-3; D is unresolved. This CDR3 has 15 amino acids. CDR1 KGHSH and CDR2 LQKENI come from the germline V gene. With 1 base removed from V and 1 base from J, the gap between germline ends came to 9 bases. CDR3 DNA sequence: TGTGCCAGCTCACCACAACCTATCGGCACAGATACGCAGTATTTT. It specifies CASSPQPIGTDTQYF.

The DNA for the CDR3 is TGTGCCAGCAGCCGGACTAGTGCAGATACGCAGTATTTT. Protein sequence: CASSRTSADTQYF. V and J are TRBV5-6 and TRBJ2-3, with TRBD2 matching over 7 bases. The germline gives CDR1 SGHDT, CDR2 YYEEEE. With 4 bases clipped from V and 4 bases from J, the junction kept 3 bases outside the gene matches. The CDR3 loop spans 13 amino acids.

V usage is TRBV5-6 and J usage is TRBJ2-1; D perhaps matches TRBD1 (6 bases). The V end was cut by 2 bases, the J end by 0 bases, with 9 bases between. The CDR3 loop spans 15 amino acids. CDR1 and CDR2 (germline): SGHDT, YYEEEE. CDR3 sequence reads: CASSFTGSSYNEQFF. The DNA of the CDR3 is TGTGCCAGCAGCTTTACAGGGAGCTCCTACAATGAGCAGTTCTTC.

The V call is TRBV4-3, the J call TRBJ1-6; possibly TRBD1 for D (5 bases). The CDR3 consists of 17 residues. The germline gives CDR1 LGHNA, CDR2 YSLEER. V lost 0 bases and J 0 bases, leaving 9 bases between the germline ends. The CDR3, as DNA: TGCGCCAGCAGCCAAGACGGGACTGTCTCCTATAATTCACCCCTCCACTTT. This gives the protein CASSQDGTVSYNSPLHF.

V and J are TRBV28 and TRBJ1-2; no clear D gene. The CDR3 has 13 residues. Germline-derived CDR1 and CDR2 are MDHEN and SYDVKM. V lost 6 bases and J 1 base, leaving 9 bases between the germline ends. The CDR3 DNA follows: TGTGCCAGCAGGTACGCCAGTAACTATGGCTACACCTTC. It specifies CASRYASNYGYTF.

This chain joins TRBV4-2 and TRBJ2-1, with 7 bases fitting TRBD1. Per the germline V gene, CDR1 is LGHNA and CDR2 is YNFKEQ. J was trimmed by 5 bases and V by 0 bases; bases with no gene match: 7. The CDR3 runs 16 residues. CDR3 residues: CASSQDGQANHNEQFF. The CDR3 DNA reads TGTGCCAGCAGCCAAGATGGACAGGCGAACCACAATGAGCAGTTCTTC.

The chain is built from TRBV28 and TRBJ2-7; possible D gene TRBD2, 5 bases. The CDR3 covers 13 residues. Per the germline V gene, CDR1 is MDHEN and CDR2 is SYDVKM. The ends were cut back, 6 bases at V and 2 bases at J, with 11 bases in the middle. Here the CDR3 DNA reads TGTGCCAGCAGCTACGGAGGTGCCTACGAGCAGTACTTC. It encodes CASSYGGAYEQYF.

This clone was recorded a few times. CDR3 sequence: CASSERTVNSPLHF. DNA of the CDR3: TGTGCCAGCAGTGAAAGGACAGTCAATTCACCCCTCCACTTT. The genes are TRBV6-1 and TRBJ1-6; tentative D call: TRBD1 (6 bases). Between the trimmed V and J ends, which lost 2 bases and 7 bases, there was a span of 9 bases. From germline, CDR1 is MNHNS and CDR2 SASEGT. The CDR3 covers 14 residues.

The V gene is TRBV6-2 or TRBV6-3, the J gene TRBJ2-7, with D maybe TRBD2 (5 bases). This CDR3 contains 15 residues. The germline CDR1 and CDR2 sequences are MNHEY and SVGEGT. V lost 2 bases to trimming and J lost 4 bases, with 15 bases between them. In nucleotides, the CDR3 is TGTGCCAGCAGTTACCTACCGGTAGCGCGGTACGAGCAGTACTTC. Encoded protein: CASSYLPVARYEQYF.

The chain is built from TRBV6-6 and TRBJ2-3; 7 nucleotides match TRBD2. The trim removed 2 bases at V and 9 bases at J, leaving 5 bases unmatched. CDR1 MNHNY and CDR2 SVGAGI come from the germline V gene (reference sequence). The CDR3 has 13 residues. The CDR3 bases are TGTGCCAGCAGTTACGGCGGGGGACTGACGCAGTATTTT. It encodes CASSYGGGLTQYF.

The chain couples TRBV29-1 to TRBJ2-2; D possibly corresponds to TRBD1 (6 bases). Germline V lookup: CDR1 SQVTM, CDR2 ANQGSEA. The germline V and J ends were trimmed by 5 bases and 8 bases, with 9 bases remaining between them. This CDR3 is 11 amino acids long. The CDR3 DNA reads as TGCAGCGTTCAACAGGGTGGGGAGCTGTTTTTT. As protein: CSVQQGGELFF.

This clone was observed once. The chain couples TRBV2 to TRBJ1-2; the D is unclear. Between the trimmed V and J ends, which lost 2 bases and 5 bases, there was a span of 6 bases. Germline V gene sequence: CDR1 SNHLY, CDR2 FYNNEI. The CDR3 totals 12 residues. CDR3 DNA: TGTGCCAGCAGTGAAAGAGGTTATGGCTACACCTTC. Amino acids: CASSERGYGYTF.

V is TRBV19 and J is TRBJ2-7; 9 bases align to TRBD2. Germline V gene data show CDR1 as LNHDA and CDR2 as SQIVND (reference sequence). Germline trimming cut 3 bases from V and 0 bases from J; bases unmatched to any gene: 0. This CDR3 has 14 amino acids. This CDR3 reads CASSMTSGSYEQYF. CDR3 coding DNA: TGTGCCAGTAGTATGACTAGCGGCTCCTACGAGCAGTACTTC.

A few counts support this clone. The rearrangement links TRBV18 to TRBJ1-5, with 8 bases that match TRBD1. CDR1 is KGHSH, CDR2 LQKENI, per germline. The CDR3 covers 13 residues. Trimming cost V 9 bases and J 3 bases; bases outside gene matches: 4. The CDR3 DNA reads TGTGCCAGTTCGGGACAGGACAATCAGCCCCAGCATTTT. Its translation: CASSGQDNQPQHF.

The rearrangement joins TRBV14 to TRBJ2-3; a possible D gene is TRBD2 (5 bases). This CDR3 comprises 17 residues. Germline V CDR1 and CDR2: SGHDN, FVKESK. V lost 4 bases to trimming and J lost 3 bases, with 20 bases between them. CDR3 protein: CASSLMPGSGGTDTQYF. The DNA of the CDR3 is TGTGCCAGCAGCCTTATGCCGGGGTCCGGTGGGACAGATACGCAGTATTTT.

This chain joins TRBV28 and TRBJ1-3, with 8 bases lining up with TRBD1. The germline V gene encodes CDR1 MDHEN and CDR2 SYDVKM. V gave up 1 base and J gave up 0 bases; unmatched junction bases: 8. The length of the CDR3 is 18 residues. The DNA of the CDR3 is TGTGCCAGCAGTTTATTCGGGACAGGCCGAAGCTCTGGAAACACCATATATTTT. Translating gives CASSLFGTGRSSGNTIYF.

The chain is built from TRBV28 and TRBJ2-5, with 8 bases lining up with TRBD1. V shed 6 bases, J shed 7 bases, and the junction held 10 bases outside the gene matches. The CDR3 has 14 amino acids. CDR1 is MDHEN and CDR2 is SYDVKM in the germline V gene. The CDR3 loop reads CASSQTGAFGTQYF. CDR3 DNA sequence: TGTGCCAGCAGCCAGACAGGGGCTTTCGGGACCCAGTACTTC.

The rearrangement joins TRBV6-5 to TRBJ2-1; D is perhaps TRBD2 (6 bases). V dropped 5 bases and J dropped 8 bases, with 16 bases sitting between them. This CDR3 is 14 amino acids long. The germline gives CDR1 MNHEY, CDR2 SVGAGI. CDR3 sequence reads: CASSLGGRGYEQFF. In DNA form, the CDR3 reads TGTGCCAGCAGTCTCGGGGGAAGGGGCTATGAGCAGTTCTTC.

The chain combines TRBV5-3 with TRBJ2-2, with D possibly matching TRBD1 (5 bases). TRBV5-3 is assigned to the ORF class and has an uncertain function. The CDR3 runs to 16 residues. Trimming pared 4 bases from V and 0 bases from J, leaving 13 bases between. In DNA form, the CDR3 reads TGTGCCAGAAGCGGACAAAGCTCCGCGAACACCGGGGAGCTGTTTTTT. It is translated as CARSGQSSANTGELFF.

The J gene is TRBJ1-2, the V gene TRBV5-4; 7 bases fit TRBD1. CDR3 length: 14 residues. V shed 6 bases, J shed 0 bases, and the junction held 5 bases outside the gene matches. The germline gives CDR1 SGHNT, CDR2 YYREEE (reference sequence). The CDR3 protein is CASNRQGANYGYTF. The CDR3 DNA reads TGTGCCAGCAACCGCCAGGGGGCTAACTATGGCTACACCTTC.